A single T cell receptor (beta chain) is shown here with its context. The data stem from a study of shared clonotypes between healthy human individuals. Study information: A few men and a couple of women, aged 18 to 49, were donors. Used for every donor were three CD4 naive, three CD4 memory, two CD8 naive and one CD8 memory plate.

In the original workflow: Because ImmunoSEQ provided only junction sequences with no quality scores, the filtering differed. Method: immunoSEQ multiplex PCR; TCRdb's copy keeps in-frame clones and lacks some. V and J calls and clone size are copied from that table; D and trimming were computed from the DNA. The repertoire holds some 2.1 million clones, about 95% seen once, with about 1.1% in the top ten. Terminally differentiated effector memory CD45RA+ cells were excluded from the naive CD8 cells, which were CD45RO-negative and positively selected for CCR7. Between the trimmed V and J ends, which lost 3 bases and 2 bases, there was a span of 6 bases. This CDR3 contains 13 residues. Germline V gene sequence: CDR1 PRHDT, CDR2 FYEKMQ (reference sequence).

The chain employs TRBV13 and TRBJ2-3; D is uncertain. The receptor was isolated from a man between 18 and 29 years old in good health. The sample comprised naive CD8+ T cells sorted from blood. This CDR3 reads CASSFYSTDTQYF. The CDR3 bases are TGTGCCAGCAGCTTTTACTCCACAGATACGCAGTATTTT. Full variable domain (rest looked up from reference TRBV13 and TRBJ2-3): AAGVIQSPRHLIKEKRETATLKCYPIPRHDTVYWYQQGPGQDPQFLISFYEKMQSDKGSIPDRFSAQQFSDYHSELNMSSLELGDSALYFCASSFYSTDTQYFGPGTRLTVL.